The T cell receptor beta chain under discussion was sequenced for a study of vaccination and CD4 T cells after COVID-19. Whole-study context: The authors exposed cells to overlapping spike peptides derived from SARS-CoV-2, HCoV-NL63, HCoV-OC43 and HCoV-229E. Cultures acting as controls obtained a CEFX pool, an HIV-1 Nef pool, or no peptide.

This clonotype was observed a few times. The antigen remains undetermined. Overall study results and limits: In convalescent patients, 304 of 307 vaccine-specific clones were mono-reactive for SARS-CoV-2 spike.

The study sequenced cultured CD4+ T cell DNA using the Oncomine TCR Beta short-read assay. Genomic DNA was drawn out of CD4+ T cells grown in culture. TCRdb fed the PCR reads into MiXCR, producing one record per CDR3 protein. The table shows several thousand distinct CDR3 sequences, with roughly 29% occurring only once. Treatment: roughly 10-day PBMC culture with coronavirus spike peptide pools or control peptides (ViraFEST assay). It was before the COVID-19 pandemic (2011-2018) that the unexposed donor's CD4+ T cells were collected. TCR sequencing followed the expansion of antigen-specific T cells with peptide pools in ViraFEST. The specimen sequenced was CD4+ T cells from blood, cultured in vitro. The sequence was collected from a human donor in good health.

DNA of the CDR3: TGTGCCAGCAGCTTAGGGAAAGGACTAGCGGACAATGAGCAGTTCTTC. Protein: CASSLGKGLADNEQFF. V and J are TRBV11-1 and TRBJ2-1, with 10 bases aligning to TRBD2. CDR3 length equals 16 residues. The germline CDR1 and CDR2 sequences are SGHAT and FQDESV (reference sequence). V shed 1 base and J 5 bases; nucleotides not matched to a gene: 5.